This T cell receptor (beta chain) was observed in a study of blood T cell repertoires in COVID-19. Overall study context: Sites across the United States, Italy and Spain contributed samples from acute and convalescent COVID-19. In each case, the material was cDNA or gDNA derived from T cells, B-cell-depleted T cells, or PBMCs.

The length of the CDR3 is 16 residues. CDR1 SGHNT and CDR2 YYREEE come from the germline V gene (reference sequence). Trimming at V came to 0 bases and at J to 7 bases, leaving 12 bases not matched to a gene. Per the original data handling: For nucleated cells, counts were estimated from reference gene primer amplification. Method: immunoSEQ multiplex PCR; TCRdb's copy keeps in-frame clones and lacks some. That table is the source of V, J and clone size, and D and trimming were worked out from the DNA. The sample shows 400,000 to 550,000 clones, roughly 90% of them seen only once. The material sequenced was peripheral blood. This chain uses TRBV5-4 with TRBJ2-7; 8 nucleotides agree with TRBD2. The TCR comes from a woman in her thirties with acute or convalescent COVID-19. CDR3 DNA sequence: TGTGCCAGCAGCTTGGGCGGCGGGGGGAGCTTGTGGGAGCAGTACTTC. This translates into CASSLGGGGSLWEQYF.